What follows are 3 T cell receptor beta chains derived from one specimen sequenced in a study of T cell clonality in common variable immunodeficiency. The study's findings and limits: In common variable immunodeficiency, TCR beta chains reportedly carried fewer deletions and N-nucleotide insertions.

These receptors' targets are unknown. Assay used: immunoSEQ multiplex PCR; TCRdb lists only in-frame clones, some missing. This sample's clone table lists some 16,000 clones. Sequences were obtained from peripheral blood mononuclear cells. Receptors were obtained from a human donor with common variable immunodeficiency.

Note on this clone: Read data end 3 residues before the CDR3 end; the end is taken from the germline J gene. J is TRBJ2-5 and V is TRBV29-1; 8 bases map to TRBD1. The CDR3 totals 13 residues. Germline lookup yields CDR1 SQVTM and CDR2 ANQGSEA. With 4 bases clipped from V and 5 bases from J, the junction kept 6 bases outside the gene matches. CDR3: CSVGQGLGETQYF. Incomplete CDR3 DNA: TGCAGCGTTGGACAGGGGTTAGGGGAGACC. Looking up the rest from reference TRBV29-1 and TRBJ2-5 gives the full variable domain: SAVISQKPSRDICQRGTSLTIQCQVDSQVTMMFWYRQQPGQSLTLIATANQGSEATYESGFVIDKFPISRPNLTFSTLTVSNMSPEDSSIYLCSVGQGLGETQYFGPGTRLLVL.

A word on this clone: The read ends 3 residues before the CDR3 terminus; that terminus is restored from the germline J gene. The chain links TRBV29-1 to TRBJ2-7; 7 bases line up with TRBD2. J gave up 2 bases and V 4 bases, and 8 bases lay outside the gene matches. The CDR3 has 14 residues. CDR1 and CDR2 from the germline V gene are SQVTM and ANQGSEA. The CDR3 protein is CSVAYTGGTYEQYF. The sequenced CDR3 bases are TGCAGCGTTGCTTATACCGGGGGGACCTACGAG.

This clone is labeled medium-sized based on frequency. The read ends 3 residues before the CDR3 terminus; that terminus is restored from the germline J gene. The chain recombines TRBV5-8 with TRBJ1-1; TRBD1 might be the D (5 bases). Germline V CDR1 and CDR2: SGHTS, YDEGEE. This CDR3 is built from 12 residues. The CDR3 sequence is CASSLYRSTAFF. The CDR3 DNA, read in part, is TGTGCCAGCAGCTTGTACAGGTCAACG.